This TCR beta chain was found in a study of early T cells in non-severe SARS-CoV-2 infection. Whole-study context: The input, bulk RNA from unsorted whole blood, was sequenced, and chains were unpaired.

The sample holds many counts of this clonotype. Its antigen remains unknown. V was shortened by 1 base and J by 2 bases, with 11 bases between the two germline ends. Germline loops: CDR1 SGHVS, CDR2 FQNEAQ. This CDR3 is 15 amino acids long. Study-level findings and limits: Sequences matched to VDJdb favored anti-spike CD8 responses, while private and CD4 specificities were missed.

The TCR library protocol attached unique molecular identifiers to the individual cDNA molecules. TCRdb reprocessed the 5' RACE reads with MiXCR, giving one entry per CDR3 protein. The sample has about 71,000 distinct CDR3 sequences, 12% to 15% seen once. Sequences were obtained from whole blood. This receptor was taken from an adult who was a healthcare worker with PCR-confirmed SARS-CoV-2 infection or an uninfected control (not recorded which). This sequence joins TRBV7-8 and TRBJ1-2; D is ambiguous. The CDR3 here is CASSLGADRNYGYTF. The CDR3 nucleotides are TGTGCCAGCAGCTTAGGGGCGGACCGAAACTATGGCTACACCTTC.